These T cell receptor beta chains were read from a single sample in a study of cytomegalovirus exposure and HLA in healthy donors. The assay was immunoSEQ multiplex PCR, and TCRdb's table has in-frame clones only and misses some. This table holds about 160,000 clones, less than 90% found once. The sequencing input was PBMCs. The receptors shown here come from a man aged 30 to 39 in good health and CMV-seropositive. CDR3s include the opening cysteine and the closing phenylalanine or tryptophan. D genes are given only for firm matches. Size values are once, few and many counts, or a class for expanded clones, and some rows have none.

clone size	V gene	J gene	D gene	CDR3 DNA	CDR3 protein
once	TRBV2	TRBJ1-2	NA	TGTGCCCAGGGGTTAGATGGCTACACCTTC	CAQGLDGYTF
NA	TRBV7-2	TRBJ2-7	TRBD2	TGTGCCAGCAGCACGTTAGCGGGGGCTACCTACGAGCAGTACTTC	CASSTLAGATYEQYF
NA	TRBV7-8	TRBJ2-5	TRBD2	TGTGCCAGCAGCCCCATCAGGGCTAGCGGACAAGAGACCCAGTACTTC	CASSPIRASGQETQYF
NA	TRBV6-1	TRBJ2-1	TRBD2	TGTGCCAGCAGTGTAGGCAGCGGGACGTACAATGAGCAGTTCTTC	CASSVGSGTYNEQFF
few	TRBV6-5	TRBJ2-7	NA	TGTGCCAGCAGTTCATCCCAGTTGGCAGGGCGGTACGAGCAGTACTTC	CASSSSQLAGRYEQYF
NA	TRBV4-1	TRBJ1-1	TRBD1	TGCGCCAGCAGCCTCTCAGGGGGAAGAACTGAAGCTTTCTTT	CASSLSGGRTEAFF
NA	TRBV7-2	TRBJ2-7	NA	TGTGCCAGCAGCTTAGAACACGATTACTACGAGCAGTACTTC	CASSLEHDYYEQYF
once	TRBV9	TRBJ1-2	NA	TGTGCCAGCAGCCCGCGGGCAGGAGACGTCTACACCTTC	CASSPRAGDVYTF
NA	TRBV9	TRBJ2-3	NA	TGTGCCAGCAGCGTCGAAGGGGTTAGCCTGGTTACGCAGTATTTT	CASSVEGVSLVTQYF
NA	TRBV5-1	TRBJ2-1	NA	TGCGCCAGCAGCTTGGAAACGGGGTACAATGAGCAGTTCTTC	CASSLETGYNEQFF
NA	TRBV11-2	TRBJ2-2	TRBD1	TGTGCCAGCAGCTTAGAGCGCTGGGACAGGGATGGGACCGGGGAGCTGTTTTTT	CASSLERWDRDGTGELFF
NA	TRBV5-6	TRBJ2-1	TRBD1	TGTGCCAGCAGCCGGGACAGGGAGAGATACGATGAGCAGTTCTTC	CASSRDRERYDEQFF
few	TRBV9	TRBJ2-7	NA	TGTGCCAGCAGCGTAGGAGGAGGAGACTACGAGCAGTACTTC	CASSVGGGDYEQYF
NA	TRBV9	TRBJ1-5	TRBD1	TGTGCCAGCAGCGTAGGGGACAGGGGGGATCAGCCCCAGCATTTT	CASSVGDRGDQPQHF
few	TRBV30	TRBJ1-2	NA	TGTGCCTGGAGTGTAACCCGGAGAGCTAACTATGGCTACACCTTC	CAWSVTRRANYGYTF
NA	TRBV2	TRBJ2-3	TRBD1	TGTGCCAGCCTCAGACAGGGTGGGGATACGCAGTATTTT	CASLRQGGDTQYF
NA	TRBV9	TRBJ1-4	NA	TGTGCCAGCAGCGGGAAGGGTGGGGAGGATAATGAAAAACTGTTTTTT	CASSGKGGEDNEKLFF
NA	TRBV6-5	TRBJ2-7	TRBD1	TGTGCCAGCAGTTGGGCAGACAGGGGGACCTACGAGCAGTACTTC	CASSWADRGTYEQYF
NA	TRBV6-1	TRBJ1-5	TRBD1	TGTGCCAGCAGTGAAGCGCACAGGGGGACGTATAGCAATCAGCCCCAGCATTTT	CASSEAHRGTYSNQPQHF
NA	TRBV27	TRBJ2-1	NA	TGTGCCAGCAGGGCTGTTCTCGGCGGAGATTACAATGAGCAGTTCTTC	CASRAVLGGDYNEQFF
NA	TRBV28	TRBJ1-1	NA	TGTGCCAGCAGTTTGGGACTTGAAGCTTTCTTT	CASSLGLEAFF
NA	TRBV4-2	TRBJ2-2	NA	TGTGCCAGCAAGCATCAGTTCGCGGCGAACACCGGGGAGCTGTTTTTT	CASKHQFAANTGELFF
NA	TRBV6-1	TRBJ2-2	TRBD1	TGTGCCAGCAGGGGACAGGGGGCGACCGGGGAGCTGTTTTTT	CASRGQGATGELFF
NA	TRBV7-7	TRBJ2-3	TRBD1	TGTGCCAGCAGTCCGGGACAGGGGCCAGATACGCAGTATTTT	CASSPGQGPDTQYF
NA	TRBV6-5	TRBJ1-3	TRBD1	TGTGCCAGCAGGCTCCGGGACAGGGGAAACACCATATATTTT	CASRLRDRGNTIYF
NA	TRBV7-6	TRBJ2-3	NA	TGTGCCAGCAGCTCGCAAGCTTACGGGGTGCCCAGCACAGATACGCAGTATTTT	CASSSQAYGVPSTDTQYF
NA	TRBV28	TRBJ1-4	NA	TGTGCCAGCAGTTTAAGGGGTATGTCGGAAAAACTGTTTTTT	CASSLRGMSEKLFF
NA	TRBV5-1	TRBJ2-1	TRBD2	TGCGCCAGCAGCTGGCTAGCGGGGACTAGCGGGAATTACAATGAGCAGTTCTTC	CASSWLAGTSGNYNEQFF
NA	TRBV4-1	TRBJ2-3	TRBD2	TGCGCCAGCAGCCAGGTAGCGGGAGTACGACGAGATACGCAGTATTTT	CASSQVAGVRRDTQYF
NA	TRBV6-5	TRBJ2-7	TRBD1	TGTGCCAGCAGAGCACCGGGACAGGGAGCTTACGAGCAGTACTTC	CASRAPGQGAYEQYF
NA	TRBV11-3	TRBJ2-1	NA	TGTGCCAGCAGCTTAACAGGGAGCTCCTACAATGAGCAGTTCTTC	CASSLTGSSYNEQFF